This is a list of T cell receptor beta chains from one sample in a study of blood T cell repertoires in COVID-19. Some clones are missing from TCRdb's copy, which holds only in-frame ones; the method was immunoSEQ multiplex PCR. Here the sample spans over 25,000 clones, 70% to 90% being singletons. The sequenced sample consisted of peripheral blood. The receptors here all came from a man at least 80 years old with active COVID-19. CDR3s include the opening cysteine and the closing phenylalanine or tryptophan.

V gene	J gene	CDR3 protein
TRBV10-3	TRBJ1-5	CAISAGGDWNQPQHF
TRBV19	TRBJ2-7	CASSGSGGQGLYEQYF
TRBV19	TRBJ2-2	CASSTLAPPNTGELFF
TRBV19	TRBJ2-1	CASSYGIYNEQFF
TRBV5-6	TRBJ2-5	CASSLDRGFKETQYF
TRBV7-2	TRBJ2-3	CASSARQFTDTQYF
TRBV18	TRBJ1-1	CASSRQGAHTEAFF
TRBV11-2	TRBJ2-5	CASSLWGGAETQYF
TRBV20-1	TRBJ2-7	CSASQGVTPYEQYF
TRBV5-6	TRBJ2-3	CASSKEAGRTQYF
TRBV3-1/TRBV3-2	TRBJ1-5	CASSRGSNSNQPQHF
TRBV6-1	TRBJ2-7	CASSEVGLSSYEQYF
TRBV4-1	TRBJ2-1	CASSQGLAGTTQFF
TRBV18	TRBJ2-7	CASSYRQGVNEQYF
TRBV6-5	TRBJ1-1	CASGLQGTSEAFF
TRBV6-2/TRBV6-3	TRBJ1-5	CASSYVASNQPQHF
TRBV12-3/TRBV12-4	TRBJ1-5	CASRGQANQPQHF
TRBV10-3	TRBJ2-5	CAIRPAGRVETQYF
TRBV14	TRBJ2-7	CASSQEGRILYEQYF
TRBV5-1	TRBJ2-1	CASSVAYLGGGYNEQFF
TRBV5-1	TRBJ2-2	CASSLAQVSGELFF
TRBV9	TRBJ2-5	CASSGSGQETQYF
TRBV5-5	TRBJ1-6	CASSFQDLPSSPLHF
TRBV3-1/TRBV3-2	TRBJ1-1	CASSPRGKGGTEAFF
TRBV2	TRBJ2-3	CASSAGEGTQYF
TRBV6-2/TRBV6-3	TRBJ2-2	CASSYPTGLAGTSTGELFF
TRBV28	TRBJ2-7	CASSLDRGYEQYF
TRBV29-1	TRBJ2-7	CSVEFDRGFYYEQYF
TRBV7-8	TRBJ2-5	CASSRTSGAQETQYF
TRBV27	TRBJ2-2	CASSWDRPTGELFF
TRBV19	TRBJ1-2	CASSEILGAQGYTF
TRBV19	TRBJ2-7	CASSPSLSYEQYF
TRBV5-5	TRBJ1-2	CASTSFTGANYGYTF
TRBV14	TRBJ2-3	CASSRPGAGIQDTQYF
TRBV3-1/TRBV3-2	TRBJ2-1	CASSQEWAEQFF
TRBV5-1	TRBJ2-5	CASTADRGVGETQYF
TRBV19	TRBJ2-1	CASSTDGGNEQFF
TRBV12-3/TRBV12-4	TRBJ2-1	CASSFEEEQFF